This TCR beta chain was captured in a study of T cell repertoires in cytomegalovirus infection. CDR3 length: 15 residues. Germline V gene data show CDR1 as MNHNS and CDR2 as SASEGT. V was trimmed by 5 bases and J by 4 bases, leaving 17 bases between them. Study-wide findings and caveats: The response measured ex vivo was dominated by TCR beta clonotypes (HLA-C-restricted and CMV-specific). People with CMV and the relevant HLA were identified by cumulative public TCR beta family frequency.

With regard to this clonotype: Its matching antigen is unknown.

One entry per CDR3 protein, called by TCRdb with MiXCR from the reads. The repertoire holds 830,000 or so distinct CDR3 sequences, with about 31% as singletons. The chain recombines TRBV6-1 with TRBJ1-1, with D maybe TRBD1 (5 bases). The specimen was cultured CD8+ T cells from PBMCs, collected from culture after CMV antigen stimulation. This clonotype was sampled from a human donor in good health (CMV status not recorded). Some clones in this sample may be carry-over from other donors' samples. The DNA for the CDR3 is TGTGCCAGCAGTCAAATTCGGGAGGGGAGCACTGAAGCTTTCTTT. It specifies CASSQIREGSTEAFF.